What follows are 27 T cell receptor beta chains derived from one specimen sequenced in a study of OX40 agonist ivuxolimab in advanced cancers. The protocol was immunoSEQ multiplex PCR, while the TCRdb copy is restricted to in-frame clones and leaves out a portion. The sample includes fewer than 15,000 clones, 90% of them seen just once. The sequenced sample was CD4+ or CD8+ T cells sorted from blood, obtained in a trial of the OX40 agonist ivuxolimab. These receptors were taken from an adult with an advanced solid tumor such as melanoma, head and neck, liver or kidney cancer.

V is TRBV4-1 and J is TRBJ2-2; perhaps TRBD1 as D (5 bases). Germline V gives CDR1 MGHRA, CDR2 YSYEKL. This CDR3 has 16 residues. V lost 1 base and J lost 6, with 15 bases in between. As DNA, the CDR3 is TGCGCCAGCAGCCAAGTTAGCAGGGAAACGGCCGGGGAGCTGTTTTTT. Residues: CASSQVSRETAGELFF.

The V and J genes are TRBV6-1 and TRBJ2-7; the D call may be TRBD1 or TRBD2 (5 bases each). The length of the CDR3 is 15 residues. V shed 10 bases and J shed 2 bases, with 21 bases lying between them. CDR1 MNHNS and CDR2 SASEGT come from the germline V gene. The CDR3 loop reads CATSEGPHPTYEQYF. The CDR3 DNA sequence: TGTGCCACCTCCGAGGGGCCGCACCCCACCTACGAGCAGTACTTC.

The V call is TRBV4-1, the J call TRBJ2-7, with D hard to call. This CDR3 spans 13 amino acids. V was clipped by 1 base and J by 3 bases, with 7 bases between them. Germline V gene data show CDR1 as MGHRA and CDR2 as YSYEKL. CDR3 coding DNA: TGCGCCAGCAGCCAAGGATTAGGCTACGAGCAGTACTTC. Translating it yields CASSQGLGYEQYF.

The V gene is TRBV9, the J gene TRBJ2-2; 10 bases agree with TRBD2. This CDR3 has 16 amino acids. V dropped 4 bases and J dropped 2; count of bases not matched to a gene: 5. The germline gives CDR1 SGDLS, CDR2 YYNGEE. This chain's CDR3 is CASSFSGRANTGELFF. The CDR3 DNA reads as TGTGCCAGCAGCTTCAGCGGGAGGGCTAACACCGGGGAGCTGTTTTTT. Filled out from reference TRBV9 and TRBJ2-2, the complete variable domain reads DSGVTQTPKHLITATGQRVTLRCSPRSGDLSVYWYQQSLDQGLQFLIQYYNGEERAKGNILERFSAQQFPDLHSELNLSSLELGDSALYFCASSFSGRANTGELFFGEGSRLTVL.

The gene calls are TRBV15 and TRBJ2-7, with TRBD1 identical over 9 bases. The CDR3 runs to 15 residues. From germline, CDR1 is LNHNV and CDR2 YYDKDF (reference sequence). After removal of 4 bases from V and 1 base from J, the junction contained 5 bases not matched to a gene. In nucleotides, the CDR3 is TGTGCCACCAGCAAGGGACAGGGAGAATCCTACGAGCAGTACTTC. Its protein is CATSKGQGESYEQYF.

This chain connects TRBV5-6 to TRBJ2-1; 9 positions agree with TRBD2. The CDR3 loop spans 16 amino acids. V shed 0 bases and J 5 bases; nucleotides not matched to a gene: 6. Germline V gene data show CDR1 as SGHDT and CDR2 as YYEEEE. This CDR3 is CASSLVLAGFHNEQFF. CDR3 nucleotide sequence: TGTGCCAGCAGCTTGGTTCTAGCGGGATTTCACAATGAGCAGTTCTTC.

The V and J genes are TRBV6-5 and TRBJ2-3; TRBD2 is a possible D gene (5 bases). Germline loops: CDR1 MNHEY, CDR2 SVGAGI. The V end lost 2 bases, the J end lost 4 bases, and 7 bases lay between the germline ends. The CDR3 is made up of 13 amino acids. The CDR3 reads CASSYGGPDTQYF. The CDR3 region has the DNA TGTGCCAGCAGTTACGGCGGGCCAGATACGCAGTATTTT.

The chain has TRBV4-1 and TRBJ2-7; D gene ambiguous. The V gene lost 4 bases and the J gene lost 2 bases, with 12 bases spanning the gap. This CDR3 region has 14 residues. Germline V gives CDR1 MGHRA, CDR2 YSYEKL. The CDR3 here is CASSPSGFPYEQYF. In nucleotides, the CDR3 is TGCGCCAGCAGCCCTTCCGGGTTCCCCTACGAGCAGTACTTC.

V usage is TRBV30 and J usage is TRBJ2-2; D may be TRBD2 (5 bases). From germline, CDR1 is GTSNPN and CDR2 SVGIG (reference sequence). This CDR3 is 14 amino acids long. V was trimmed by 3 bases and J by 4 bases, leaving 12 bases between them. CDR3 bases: TGTGCCTGGAGCCCCGGGGTGGGCACCGGGGAGCTGTTTTTT. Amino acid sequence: CAWSPGVGTGELFF.

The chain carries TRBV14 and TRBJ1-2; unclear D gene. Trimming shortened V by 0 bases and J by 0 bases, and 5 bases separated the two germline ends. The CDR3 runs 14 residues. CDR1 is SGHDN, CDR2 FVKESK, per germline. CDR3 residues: CASSQDGANYGYTF. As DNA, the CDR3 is TGTGCCAGCAGCCAAGACGGCGCTAACTATGGCTACACCTTC.

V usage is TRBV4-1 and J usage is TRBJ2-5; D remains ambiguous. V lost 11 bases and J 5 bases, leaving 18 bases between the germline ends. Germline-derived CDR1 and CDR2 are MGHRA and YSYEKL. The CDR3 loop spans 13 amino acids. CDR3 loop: CAAGAYNGETQYF. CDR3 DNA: TGCGCCGCAGGAGCCTACAATGGGGAGACCCAGTACTTC.

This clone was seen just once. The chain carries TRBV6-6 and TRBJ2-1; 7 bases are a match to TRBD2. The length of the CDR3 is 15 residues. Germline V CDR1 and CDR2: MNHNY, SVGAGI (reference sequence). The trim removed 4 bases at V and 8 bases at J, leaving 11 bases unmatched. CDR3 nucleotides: TGTGCCAGCAGTTCCCTCCGGAGCGGGGTCGATGAGCAGTTCTTC. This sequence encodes CASSSLRSGVDEQFF.

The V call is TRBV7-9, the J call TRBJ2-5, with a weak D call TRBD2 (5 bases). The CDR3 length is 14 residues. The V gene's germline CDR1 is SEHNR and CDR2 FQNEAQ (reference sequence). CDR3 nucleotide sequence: TGTGCAACGGTGGCTAGCAGGTACCAAGAGACCCAGTACTTC. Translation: CATVASRYQETQYF.

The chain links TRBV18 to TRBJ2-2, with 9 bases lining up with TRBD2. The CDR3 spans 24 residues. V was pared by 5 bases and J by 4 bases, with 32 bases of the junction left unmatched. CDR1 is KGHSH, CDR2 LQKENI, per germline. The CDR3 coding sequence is TGTGCCAGCTCATCGACGGCCCCGACTTTTTTTAGCGGGAGCGGACTACGGGGCACCGGGGAGCTGTTTTTT. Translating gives CASSSTAPTFFSGSGLRGTGELFF.

CDR3 loop: CASSTRDRNTDTQYF. Written as DNA, the CDR3 is TGTGCCAGTAGTACCCGGGACAGGAACACAGATACGCAGTATTTT. The chain carries TRBV19 and TRBJ2-3, with 8 bases that match TRBD1. CDR1 is LNHDA and CDR2 is SQIVND in the germline V gene (reference sequence). The trim removed 4 bases at V and 2 bases at J, leaving 5 bases unmatched. The CDR3 runs 15 residues.

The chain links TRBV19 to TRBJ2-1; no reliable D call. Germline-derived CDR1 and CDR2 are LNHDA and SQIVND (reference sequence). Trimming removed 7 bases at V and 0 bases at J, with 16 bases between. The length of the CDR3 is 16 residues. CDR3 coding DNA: TGTGCCAGTACTTCCGGCCGTGAACGCTCCTACAATGAGCAGTTCTTC. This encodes CASTSGRERSYNEQFF.

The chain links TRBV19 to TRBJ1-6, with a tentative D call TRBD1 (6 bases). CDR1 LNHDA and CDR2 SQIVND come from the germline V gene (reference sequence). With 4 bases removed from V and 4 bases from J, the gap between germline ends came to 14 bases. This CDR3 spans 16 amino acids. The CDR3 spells CASSTGWTEYNSPLHF. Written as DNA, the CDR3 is TGTGCCAGTAGTACCGGCTGGACAGAGTATAATTCACCCCTCCACTTT. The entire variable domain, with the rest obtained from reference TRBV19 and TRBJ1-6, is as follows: DGGITQSPKYLFRKEGQNVTLSCEQNLNHDAMYWYRQDPGQGLRLIYYSQIVNDFQKGDIAEGYSVSREKKESFPLTVTSAQKNPTAFYLCASSTGWTEYNSPLHFGNGTRLTVT.

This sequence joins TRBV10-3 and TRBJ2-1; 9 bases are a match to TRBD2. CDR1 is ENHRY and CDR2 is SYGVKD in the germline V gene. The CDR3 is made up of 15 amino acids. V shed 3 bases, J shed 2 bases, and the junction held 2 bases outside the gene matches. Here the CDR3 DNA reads TGTGCCATCAGTGACGCGGGGGGGACCTACAATGAGCAGTTCTTC. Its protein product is CAISDAGGTYNEQFF.

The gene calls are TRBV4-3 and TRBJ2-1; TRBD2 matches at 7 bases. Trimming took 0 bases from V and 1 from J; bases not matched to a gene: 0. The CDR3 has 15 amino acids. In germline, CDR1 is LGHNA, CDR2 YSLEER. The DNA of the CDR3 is TGCGCCAGCAGCCAAGATAGCGGGTCCTACAATGAGCAGTTCTTC. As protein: CASSQDSGSYNEQFF.

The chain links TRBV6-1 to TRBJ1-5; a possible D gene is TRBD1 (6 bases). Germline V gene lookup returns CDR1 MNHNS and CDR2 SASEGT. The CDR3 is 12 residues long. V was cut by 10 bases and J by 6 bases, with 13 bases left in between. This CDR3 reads CATQGSSQPQHF. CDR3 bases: TGTGCCACACAGGGTTCGAGTCAGCCCCAGCATTTT.

CDR3 DNA: TGTGCCAGTAGTATAGCCGGGGAAACCTACGAGCAGTACTTC. Its translation: CASSIAGETYEQYF. The chain uses TRBV19 and TRBJ2-7, with a possible D match to TRBD2 (5 bases). With 1 base removed from V and 2 bases from J, the gap between germline ends came to 9 bases. The germline gives CDR1 LNHDA, CDR2 SQIVND (reference sequence). This CDR3 is 14 amino acids long.

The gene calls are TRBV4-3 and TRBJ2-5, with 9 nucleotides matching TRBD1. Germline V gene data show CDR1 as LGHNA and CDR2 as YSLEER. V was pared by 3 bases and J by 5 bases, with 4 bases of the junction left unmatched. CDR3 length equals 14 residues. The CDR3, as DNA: TGCGCCAGCAGCCAGGGGACAGGGAGGGAGACCCAGTACTTC. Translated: CASSQGTGRETQYF.

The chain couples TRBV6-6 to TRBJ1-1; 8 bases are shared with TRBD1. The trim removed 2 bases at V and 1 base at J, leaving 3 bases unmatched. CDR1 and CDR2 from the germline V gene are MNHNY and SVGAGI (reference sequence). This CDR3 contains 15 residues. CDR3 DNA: TGTGCCAGCAGTTACCCAGGGGGCGCGAACACTGAAGCTTTCTTT. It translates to CASSYPGGANTEAFF.

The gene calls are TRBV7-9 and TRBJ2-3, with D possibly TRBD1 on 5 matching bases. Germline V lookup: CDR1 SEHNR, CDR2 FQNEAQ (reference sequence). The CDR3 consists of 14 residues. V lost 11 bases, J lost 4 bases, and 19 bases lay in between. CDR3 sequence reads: CAQAKGVGPDTQYF. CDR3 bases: TGTGCCCAAGCCAAAGGGGTGGGTCCAGATACGCAGTATTTT.

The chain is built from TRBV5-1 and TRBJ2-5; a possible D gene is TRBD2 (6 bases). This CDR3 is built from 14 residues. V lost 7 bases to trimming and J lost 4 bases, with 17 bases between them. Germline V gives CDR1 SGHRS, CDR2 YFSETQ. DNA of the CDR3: TGCGCCAGCCTCGGAGGGCCATGGGGAGAGACCCAGTACTTC. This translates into CASLGGPWGETQYF.

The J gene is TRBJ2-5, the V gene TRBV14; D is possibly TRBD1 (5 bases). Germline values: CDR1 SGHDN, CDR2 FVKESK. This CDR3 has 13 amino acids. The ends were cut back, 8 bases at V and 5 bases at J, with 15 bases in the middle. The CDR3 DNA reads TGTGCCAGCGCGACAGTTCATCGGGAGACCCAGTACTTC. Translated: CASATVHRETQYF.

The CDR3 nucleotides read TGCGCCAGCAGCCAGAGGCAGGGGCATGACGGGGAGCTGTTTTTT. This gives the protein CASSQRQGHDGELFF. The chain links TRBV4-1 to TRBJ2-2; D might be TRBD1 (6 bases). Germline CDR1 MGHRA, CDR2 YSYEKL. V shed 3 bases and J shed 7 bases, with 15 bases lying between them. This CDR3 has 15 amino acids.